This T cell receptor (beta chain) was sequenced for a study of cytomegalovirus exposure and HLA in healthy donors. About the study: When about 400 donors were genotyped, roughly four fifths of them were found to fall in the Caucasian-associated ancestry cluster.

Despite likely unrecorded immune exposures, the donors were nominally healthy at the time of sampling. Researchers ran the PCR with 60 Vbeta and 13 Jbeta primers. Assay: immunoSEQ multiplex PCR; the TCRdb copy retains only in-frame clones and omits some. Of over 95,000 clones in the sample, about 83% were seen once. Study-level findings and limits: Per published reports, the classifier diagnosed cytomegalovirus status with high specificity and sensitivity. Researchers catalogued some 160 TCR beta chains as cytomegalovirus-associated.

In the case of this clone: Its target is unknown.

The CDR3 loop spans 14 amino acids. CDR1 is MNHNS, CDR2 SASEGT, per germline. J lost 2 bases, V lost 6 bases, and 2 bases had no gene match. The rearrangement joins TRBV6-1 to TRBJ1-1; 11 nucleotides line up with TRBD1. Sequencing was carried out using PBMCs. This receptor was identified in a female donor in good health and CMV-seronegative. The CDR3 DNA reads as TGTGCCAGCAGGGGACAGGGGGTCAACACTGAAGCTTTCTTT. Residues: CASRGQGVNTEAFF.